The following is a T cell receptor (beta chain) sequence with its context. The CDR3 has 15 residues. V dropped 0 bases and J dropped 4; count of bases not matched to a gene: 4. The germline V gene encodes CDR1 SGHNT and CDR2 YYREEE (reference sequence). Each of the donors was a healthy adult who was HIV-negative and had not had a recent acute infection or vaccination. Researchers partitioned CD4+ cells into CD45RA+ naive and CD45RA-negative memory subsets. The sample is drawn from a study of shared clonotypes between healthy human individuals. Profiling relied on immunoSEQ multiplex PCR, and the TCRdb table lists in-frame clones only, not all of them. The sample records about 1.1 million clones, 77% being singletons.

The sequencing input was memory CD4+ T cells from PBMCs. Subset: CD45RA-negative fraction. This chain links TRBV5-4 with TRBJ1-2, with 9 nucleotides matching TRBD1. The origin of this receptor is a man between 18 and 29 years old in good health. Some clones in this sample may be carry-over from other donors' samples. The CDR3 nucleotides read TGTGCCAGCAGCTTGGAGTCGGGACAGGGCTATGGCTACACCTTC. This codes for CASSLESGQGYGYTF.